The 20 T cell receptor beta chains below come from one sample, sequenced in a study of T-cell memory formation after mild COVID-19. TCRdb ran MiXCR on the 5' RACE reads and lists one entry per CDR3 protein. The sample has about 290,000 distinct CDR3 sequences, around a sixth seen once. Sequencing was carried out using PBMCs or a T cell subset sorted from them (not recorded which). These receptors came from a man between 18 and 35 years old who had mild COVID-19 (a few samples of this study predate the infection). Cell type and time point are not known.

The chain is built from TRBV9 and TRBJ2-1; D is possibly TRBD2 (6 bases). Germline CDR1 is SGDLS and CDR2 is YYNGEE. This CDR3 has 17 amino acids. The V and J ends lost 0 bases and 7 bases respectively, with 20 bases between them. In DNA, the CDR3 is TGTGCCAGCAGCGTAGATATCGCGGGGCGGTACCCAAATGAGCAGTTCTTC. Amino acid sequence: CASSVDIAGRYPNEQFF.

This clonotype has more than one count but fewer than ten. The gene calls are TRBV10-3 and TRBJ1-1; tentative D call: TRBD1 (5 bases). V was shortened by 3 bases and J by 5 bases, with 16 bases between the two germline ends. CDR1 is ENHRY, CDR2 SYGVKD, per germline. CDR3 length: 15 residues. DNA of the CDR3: TGTGCCATCAGTGACCCTACGGGGGGTTGGACTGAAGCTTTCTTT. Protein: CAISDPTGGWTEAFF.

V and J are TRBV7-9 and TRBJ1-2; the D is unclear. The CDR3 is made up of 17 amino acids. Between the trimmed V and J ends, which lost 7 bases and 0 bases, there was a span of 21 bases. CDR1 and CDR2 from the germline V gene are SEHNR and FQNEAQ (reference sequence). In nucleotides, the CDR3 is TGTGCCAGCACCCAGACCGCGCGAGTTAGAGCTAACTATGGCTACACCTTC. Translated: CASTQTARVRANYGYTF.

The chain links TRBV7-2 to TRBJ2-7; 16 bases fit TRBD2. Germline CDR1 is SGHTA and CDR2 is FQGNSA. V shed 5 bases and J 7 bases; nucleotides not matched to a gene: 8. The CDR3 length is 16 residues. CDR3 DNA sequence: TGTGCCAGCAGCCCCGGGACTAGCGGGGGGGCCGCTGAGCAGTACTTC. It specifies CASSPGTSGGAAEQYF.

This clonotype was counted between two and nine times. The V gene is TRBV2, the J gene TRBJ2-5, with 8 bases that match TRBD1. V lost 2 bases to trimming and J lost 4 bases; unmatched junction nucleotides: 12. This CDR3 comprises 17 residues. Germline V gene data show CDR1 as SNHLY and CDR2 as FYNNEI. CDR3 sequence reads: CASSESPGGARGETQYF. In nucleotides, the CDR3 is TGTGCCAGCAGTGAAAGCCCAGGGGGCGCGCGAGGAGAGACCCAGTACTTC.

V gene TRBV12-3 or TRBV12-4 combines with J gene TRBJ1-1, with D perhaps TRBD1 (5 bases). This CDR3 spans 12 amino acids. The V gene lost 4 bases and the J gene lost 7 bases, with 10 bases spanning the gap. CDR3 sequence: CASSSQGFEAFF. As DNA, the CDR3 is TGTGCCAGCAGTTCTCAGGGTTTTGAAGCTTTCTTT.

CDR3 sequence reads: CASSQVKGGFRTGELFF. The CDR3 DNA reads as TGCGCCAGCAGCCAAGTTAAAGGGGGCTTTAGGACCGGGGAGCTGTTTTTT. The V and J genes are TRBV4-1 and TRBJ2-2, with 7 bases matching TRBD1. The CDR3 has 17 amino acids. After removal of 1 base from V and 5 bases from J, the junction contained 10 bases not matched to a gene. CDR1 MGHRA and CDR2 YSYEKL come from the germline V gene.

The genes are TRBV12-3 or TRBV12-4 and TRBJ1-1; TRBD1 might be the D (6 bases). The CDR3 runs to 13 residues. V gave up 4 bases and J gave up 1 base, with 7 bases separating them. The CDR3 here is CASSWTENTEAFF. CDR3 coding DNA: TGTGCCAGCAGTTGGACAGAGAACACTGAAGCTTTCTTT.

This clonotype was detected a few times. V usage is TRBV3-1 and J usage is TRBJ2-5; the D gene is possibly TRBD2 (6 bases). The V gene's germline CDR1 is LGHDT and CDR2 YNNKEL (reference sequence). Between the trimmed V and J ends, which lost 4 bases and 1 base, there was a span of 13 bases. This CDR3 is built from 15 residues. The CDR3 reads CASSPLTGGQETQYF. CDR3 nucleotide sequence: TGTGCCAGCAGCCCATTGACCGGGGGCCAAGAGACCCAGTACTTC.

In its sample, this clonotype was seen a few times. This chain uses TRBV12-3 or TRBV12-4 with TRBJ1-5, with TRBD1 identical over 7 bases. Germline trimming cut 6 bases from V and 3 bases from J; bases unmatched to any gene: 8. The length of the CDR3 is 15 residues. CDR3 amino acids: CASSPEGQLNQPQHF. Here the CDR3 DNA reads TGTGCCAGCAGCCCTGAGGGACAGCTCAATCAGCCCCAGCATTTT.

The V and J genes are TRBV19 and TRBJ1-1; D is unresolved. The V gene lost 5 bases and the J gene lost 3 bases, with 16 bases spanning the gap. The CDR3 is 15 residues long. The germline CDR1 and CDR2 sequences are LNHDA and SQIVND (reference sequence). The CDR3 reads CASSAGPPADTEAFF. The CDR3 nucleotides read TGTGCCAGTAGTGCCGGACCCCCTGCGGACACTGAAGCTTTCTTT.

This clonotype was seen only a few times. As DNA, the CDR3 is TGCAGCGTAAGACAAGAACAGGATCGGACTGAAGCTTTCTTT. Translating gives CSVRQEQDRTEAFF. The chain employs TRBV29-1 and TRBJ1-1, with D perhaps TRBD1 (5 bases). Germline V gives CDR1 SQVTM, CDR2 ANQGSEA. Trimming cost V 6 bases and J 5 bases, with 19 bases left between them. The CDR3 is made up of 14 amino acids.

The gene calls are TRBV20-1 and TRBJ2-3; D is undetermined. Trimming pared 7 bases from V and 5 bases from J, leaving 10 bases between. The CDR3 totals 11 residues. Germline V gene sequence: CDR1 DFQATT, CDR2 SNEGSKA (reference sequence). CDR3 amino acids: CSVDRRDTQYF. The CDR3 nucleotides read TGCAGTGTGGATAGAAGAGATACGCAGTATTTT.

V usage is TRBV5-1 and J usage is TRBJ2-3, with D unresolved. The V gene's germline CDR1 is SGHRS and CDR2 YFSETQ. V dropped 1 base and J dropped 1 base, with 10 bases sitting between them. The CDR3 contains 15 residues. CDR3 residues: CASSLSPAGTDTQYF. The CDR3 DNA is TGCGCCAGCAGCTTGTCCCCGGCAGGCACAGATACGCAGTATTTT.

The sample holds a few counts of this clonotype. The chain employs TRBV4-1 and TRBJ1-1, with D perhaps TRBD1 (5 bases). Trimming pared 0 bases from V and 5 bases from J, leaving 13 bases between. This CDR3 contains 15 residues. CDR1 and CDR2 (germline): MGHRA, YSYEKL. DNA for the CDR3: TGCGCCAGCAGCCAAGATGAGGGGTGGGGGACTGAAGCTTTCTTT. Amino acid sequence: CASSQDEGWGTEAFF.

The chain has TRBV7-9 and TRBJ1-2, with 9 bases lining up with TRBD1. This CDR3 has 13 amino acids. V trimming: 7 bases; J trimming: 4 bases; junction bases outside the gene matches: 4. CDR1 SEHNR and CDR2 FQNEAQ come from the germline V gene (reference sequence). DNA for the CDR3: TGTGCCAGCATCCGACAGGGGGGCTATGGCTACACCTTC. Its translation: CASIRQGGYGYTF. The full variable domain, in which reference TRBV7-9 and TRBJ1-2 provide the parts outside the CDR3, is DTGVSQNPRHKITKRGQNVTFRCDPISEHNRLYWYRQTLGQGPEFLTYFQNEAQLEKSRLLSDRFSAERPKGSFSTLEIQRTEQGDSAMYLCASIRQGGYGYTFGSGTRLTVV.

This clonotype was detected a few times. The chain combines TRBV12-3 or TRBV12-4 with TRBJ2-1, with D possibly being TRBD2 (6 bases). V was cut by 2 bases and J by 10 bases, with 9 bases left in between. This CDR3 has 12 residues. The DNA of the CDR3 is TGTGCCAGCAGTTTACCCGCGGGGGAGCAGTTCTTC. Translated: CASSLPAGEQFF.

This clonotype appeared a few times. CDR3 bases: TGCAGTGTTAAAGGAGACCCTACTGAAGCTTTCTTT. Translating it yields CSVKGDPTEAFF. This chain joins TRBV20-1 and TRBJ1-1; D is undetermined. This CDR3 region has 12 residues. Trimming took off 7 bases at V and 5 bases at J, with 14 bases between the two ends. The germline gives CDR1 DFQATT, CDR2 SNEGSKA (reference sequence).

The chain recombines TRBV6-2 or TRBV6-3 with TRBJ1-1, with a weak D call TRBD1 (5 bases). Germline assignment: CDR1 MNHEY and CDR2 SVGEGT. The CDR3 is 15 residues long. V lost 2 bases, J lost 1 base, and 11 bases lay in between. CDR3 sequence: CASSYAFQGNTEAFF. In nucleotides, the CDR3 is TGTGCCAGCAGTTACGCTTTCCAGGGGAACACTGAAGCTTTCTTT.

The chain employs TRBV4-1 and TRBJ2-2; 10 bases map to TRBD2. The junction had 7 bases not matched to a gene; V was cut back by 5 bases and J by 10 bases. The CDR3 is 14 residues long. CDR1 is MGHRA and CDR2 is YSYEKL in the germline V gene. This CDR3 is CASSNLAGDKELFF. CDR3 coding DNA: TGCGCCAGCAGCAATCTAGCGGGGGATAAGGAGCTGTTTTTT.